The 27 T cell receptor beta chains in this list originate from one sample, sequenced in a study of technical replicates of blood from a handful of donors. Clones were read by immunoSEQ multiplex PCR, and TCRdb kept only the in-frame ones, dropping some. Of around 92,000 clones listed, nearly 97% are singletons. Sequencing was carried out using T cells isolated from PBMCs. Receptors originate from a human donor in good health.

The chain has TRBV11-2 and TRBJ2-1, with 7 nucleotides matching TRBD2. Germline CDR1 SGHAT, CDR2 FQNNGV. V shed 1 base and J 1 base; nucleotides not matched to a gene: 7. The CDR3 spans 17 residues. CDR3 coding DNA: TGTGCCAGCAGCTTAGTTGGGGGGAGGGGATCCTACAATGAGCAGTTCTTC. This gives the protein CASSLVGGRGSYNEQFF. Combining the CDR3 with reference TRBV11-2 and TRBJ2-1 gives the whole variable domain EAGVAQSPRYKIIEKRQSVAFWCNPISGHATLYWYQQILGQGPKLLIQFQNNGVVDDSQLPKDRFSAERLKGVDSTLKIQPAKLEDSAVYLCASSLVGGRGSYNEQFFGPGTRLTVL.

The chain combines TRBV21-1 with TRBJ1-1. TRBV21-1 is a pseudogene segment. The CDR3 is 15 residues long. The CDR3 nucleotides read TGTGCCAGCAGCAAAGTGCGGCCCCTGAACACTGAAGCTTTCTTT. This sequence encodes CASSKVRPLNTEAFF.

V is TRBV5-1 and J is TRBJ2-7; 10 bases align to TRBD2. This CDR3 is built from 18 residues. After removal of 0 bases from V and 2 bases from J, the junction contained 11 bases not matched to a gene. CDR1 SGHRS and CDR2 YFSETQ come from the germline V gene. CDR3 protein: CASSLAKVASGRPYEQYF. Here the CDR3 DNA reads TGCGCCAGCAGCTTGGCCAAGGTGGCTAGCGGGAGACCCTACGAGCAGTACTTC.

The genes are TRBV19 and TRBJ1-5; no definite D call. Germline V CDR1 and CDR2: LNHDA, SQIVND (reference sequence). This CDR3 region has 15 residues. Between the trimmed V and J ends, which lost 6 bases and 5 bases, there was a span of 17 bases. In DNA form, the CDR3 reads TGTGCCAGTAGATATGGGTCTACAGACCATCAGCCCCAGCATTTT. Protein product: CASRYGSTDHQPQHF.

This chain uses TRBV9 with TRBJ1-2; D possibly corresponds to TRBD1 (6 bases). With 0 bases removed from V and 4 bases from J, the gap between germline ends came to 16 bases. This CDR3 is built from 16 residues. Germline V CDR1 and CDR2: SGDLS, YYNGEE. The CDR3 here is CASSVDENGTPYGYTF. In nucleotides, the CDR3 is TGTGCCAGCAGCGTAGACGAAAACGGGACACCCTATGGCTACACCTTC.

The chain couples TRBV29-1 to TRBJ2-2; D gene unclear. Trimming cost V 3 bases and J 5 bases, with 10 bases left between them. The CDR3 runs 13 residues. The germline CDR1 and CDR2 sequences are SQVTM and ANQGSEA. In DNA, the CDR3 is TGCAGCGTTGATATGGGCCTGACCGGGGAGCTGTTTTTT. Amino acids: CSVDMGLTGELFF.

The rearrangement joins TRBV5-1 to TRBJ2-1; 11 bases align to TRBD2. Germline CDR1 and CDR2: SGHRS and YFSETQ. With 7 bases clipped from V and 12 bases from J, the junction kept 15 bases outside the gene matches. The CDR3 contains 15 residues. The CDR3 nucleotides are TGCGCCAGCGGCGGTGGTAGCGGGGGGGCCGGATGGCAGTTCTTC. Protein sequence: CASGGGSGGAGWQFF.

The V and J genes are TRBV7-3 and TRBJ2-1; 7 nucleotides match TRBD2. The V gene's germline CDR1 is SGHTA and CDR2 FQGTGA. J lost 8 bases, V lost 2 bases, and 3 bases had no gene match. CDR3 length: 13 amino acids. CDR3 bases: TGTGCCAGCAGCTTAGTAAGCGGGGATGAGCAGTTCTTC. This encodes CASSLVSGDEQFF.

The chain couples TRBV18 to TRBJ1-1; maybe TRBD1 (6 bases). Germline V gene data show CDR1 as KGHSH and CDR2 as LQKENI. Trimming stripped 3 bases from V and 3 bases from J, with 14 bases between. The CDR3 runs to 15 residues. CDR3 DNA: TGTGCCAGCTCACCTGGGACACTCCGGGACACTGAAGCTTTCTTT. Protein: CASSPGTLRDTEAFF.

The chain employs TRBV15 and TRBJ1-1; tentative D call: TRBD1 (6 bases). Per germline, CDR1 LNHNV and CDR2 YYDKDF (reference sequence). The ends were cut back, 6 bases at V and 7 bases at J, with 18 bases in the middle. This CDR3 has 14 residues. The CDR3 DNA is TGTGCCACCAGGGGGACAACATTAATAGGTGAAGCTTTCTTT. Its translation is CATRGTTLIGEAFF.

The chain is built from TRBV11-2 and TRBJ1-5; no definite D call. CDR3 length: 13 amino acids. Trimming stripped 1 base from V and 4 bases from J, with 5 bases between. Germline CDR1 and CDR2: SGHAT and FQNNGV. The CDR3 region is CASSLGHNQPQHF. DNA for the CDR3: TGTGCCAGCAGCTTAGGTCATAATCAGCCCCAGCATTTT.

The rearrangement uses TRBV6-1 and TRBJ1-2; 9 positions agree with TRBD1. The CDR3 consists of 15 residues. Looked up from germline, CDR1 is MNHNS and CDR2 is SASEGT. J lost 5 bases, V lost 6 bases, and 10 bases had no gene match. CDR3 nucleotide sequence: TGTGCCAGCAGCTTCAATCGGGACAGGGTGTATGGCTACACCTTC. Protein sequence: CASSFNRDRVYGYTF.

The chain couples TRBV30 to TRBJ2-4; D gene ambiguous. V lost 3 bases and J 0 bases, leaving 9 bases between the germline ends. Germline lookup yields CDR1 GTSNPN and CDR2 SVGIG (reference sequence). This CDR3 has 14 residues. CDR3: CAWRKQSAKNIQYF. CDR3 DNA: TGTGCCTGGAGAAAACAGTCAGCCAAAAACATTCAGTACTTC.

The chain joins TRBV7-3 to TRBJ2-2; 8 nucleotides agree with TRBD1. V dropped 5 bases and J dropped 5; count of bases not matched to a gene: 7. This CDR3 is built from 15 residues. Germline CDR1 is SGHTA and CDR2 is FQGTGA. For the CDR3, the DNA is TGTGCCAGCAGCGCACAGGGGGAGAGGACCGGGGAGCTGTTTTTT. Protein product: CASSAQGERTGELFF.

The chain recombines TRBV6-1 with TRBJ2-5, with 10 nucleotides matching TRBD2. The CDR3 is 13 residues long. With 11 bases clipped from V and 1 base from J, the junction kept 4 bases outside the gene matches. The germline gives CDR1 MNHNS, CDR2 SASEGT. The CDR3 sequence: CAGSGGVQETQYF. CDR3 sequence (DNA): TGTGCCGGGAGCGGGGGGGTCCAAGAGACCCAGTACTTC.

The chain is built from TRBV19 and TRBJ2-3, with D uncertain. Trimming cost V 7 bases and J 0 bases, with 11 bases left between them. The germline V gene has CDR1 LNHDA and CDR2 SQIVND (reference sequence). This CDR3 is built from 14 residues. CDR3 DNA: TGTGCCAGTACCTTCCAGAAAAGCACAGATACGCAGTATTTT. This codes for CASTFQKSTDTQYF.

This clone was counted a few times. J is TRBJ2-1 and V is TRBV7-8; D unclear. CDR1 is SGHVS and CDR2 is FQNEAQ in the germline V gene. The V end was cut by 1 base, the J end by 1 base, with 14 bases between. CDR3 length: 17 amino acids. CDR3 sequence: CASSLVPGLNSYNEQFF. CDR3 sequence (DNA): TGTGCCAGCAGCTTAGTCCCGGGTTTGAATTCCTACAATGAGCAGTTCTTC.

The V call is TRBV19, the J call TRBJ2-7; 13 nucleotides match TRBD2. Germline V gives CDR1 LNHDA, CDR2 SQIVND (reference sequence). V was clipped by 4 bases and J by 6 bases; unmatched bases: 6. The CDR3 covers 15 residues. DNA of the CDR3: TGTGCCAGTAGTACAAAACTAGCGGGAGGGCCCGAGCAGTACTTC. Encoded protein: CASSTKLAGGPEQYF. Based on the CDR3 plus reference TRBV19 and TRBJ2-7, the full variable domain is DGGITQSPKYLFRKEGQNVTLSCEQNLNHDAMYWYRQDPGQGLRLIYYSQIVNDFQKGDIAEGYSVSREKKESFPLTVTSAQKNPTAFYLCASSTKLAGGPEQYFGPGTRLTVT.

Worth noting for this clone: A read error may produce the germline difference seen at one junction end. The chain carries TRBV25-1 and TRBJ1-2; possible D gene TRBD1, 6 bases. This CDR3 contains 14 residues. CDR1 and CDR2 (germline): MGHDK, SYGVNS. This CDR3 reads CASSTWTANYGHTF. The CDR3 nucleotides read TGTGCCAGCAGCACCTGGACAGCCAACTATGGCCACACCTTC.

J is TRBJ2-3 and V is TRBV5-1; 7 positions agree with TRBD2. V lost 3 bases and J lost 1; bases outside the gene matches: 8. Germline CDR1 SGHRS, CDR2 YFSETQ. CDR3 size: 16 residues. As DNA, the CDR3 is TGCGCCAGCAGCTCCGGAGCGGGAATGGGCACAGATACGCAGTATTTT. Encoded protein: CASSSGAGMGTDTQYF.

V usage is TRBV5-4 and J usage is TRBJ2-3; D is unresolved. In germline, CDR1 is SGHNT, CDR2 YYREEE (reference sequence). V lost 2 bases to trimming and J lost 5 bases, with 6 bases between them. CDR3 length: 12 amino acids. CDR3 in DNA: TGTGCCAGCAGCTTTAATAGAGATACGCAGTATTTT. Its protein product is CASSFNRDTQYF.

This chain connects TRBV5-4 to TRBJ2-7, with 12 bases matching TRBD2. The CDR3 loop spans 17 amino acids. CDR1 is SGHNT and CDR2 is YYREEE in the germline V gene (reference sequence). J was trimmed by 7 bases and V by 2 bases; bases with no gene match: 13. CDR3 sequence: CASSFRLAGAPVLEQYF. The CDR3 bases are TGTGCCAGCAGCTTCAGACTAGCGGGAGCCCCGGTCTTAGAGCAGTACTTC.

The V gene is TRBV7-3, the J gene TRBJ2-3; 10 bases agree with TRBD2. The CDR3 spans 16 residues. Trimming removed 1 base from V and 4 bases from J; junction bases left unmatched: 5. Germline V gene lookup returns CDR1 SGHTA and CDR2 FQGTGA. CDR3 sequence: CASSLIVAGGPDTQYF. For the CDR3, the DNA is TGTGCCAGCAGCTTAATAGTAGCGGGGGGCCCAGATACGCAGTATTTT.

The J gene is TRBJ2-7, the V gene TRBV10-3; 7 bases match TRBD1. Germline-derived CDR1 and CDR2 are ENHRY and SYGVKD. The CDR3 consists of 14 residues. J gave up 4 bases and V 4 bases, and 7 bases lay outside the gene matches. CDR3: CAISGSGGSYEQYF. The CDR3 DNA reads as TGTGCCATCAGTGGGTCAGGGGGATCGTACGAGCAGTACTTC.

V gene TRBV29-1 combines with J gene TRBJ2-7; 11 nucleotides line up with TRBD1. V shed 5 bases, J shed 4 bases, and the junction held 7 bases outside the gene matches. This CDR3 spans 14 amino acids. Germline lookup yields CDR1 SQVTM and CDR2 ANQGSEA. CDR3 protein: CSVRTGTGGYEQYF. The CDR3 nucleotides read TGCAGCGTTCGAACCGGGACAGGGGGGTACGAGCAGTACTTC.

J is TRBJ1-2 and V is TRBV19, with 7 nucleotides matching TRBD1. V was clipped by 3 bases and J by 3 bases; unmatched bases: 10. Per the germline V gene, CDR1 is LNHDA and CDR2 is SQIVND (reference sequence). The CDR3 consists of 16 residues. For the CDR3, the DNA is TGTGCCAGTAGTATCCCACCGACAGGGACTCACTATGGCTACACCTTC. It codes for CASSIPPTGTHYGYTF.

The V gene is TRBV4-2, the J gene TRBJ1-3; D perhaps matches TRBD1 (5 bases). The CDR3 has 17 residues. Germline-derived CDR1 and CDR2 are LGHNA and YNFKEQ. The V gene lost 3 bases and the J gene lost 2 bases, with 17 bases spanning the gap. For the CDR3, the DNA is TGTGCCAGCAGCCACGCGGGACCTCCGGGGACTGGAAACACCATATATTTT. This translates into CASSHAGPPGTGNTIYF.